This T cell receptor beta chain was retrieved from a study of EBV T-cell therapy then PD-1 blockade in nasopharyngeal carcinoma. The method was immunoSEQ multiplex PCR; TCRdb's version includes in-frame clones alone and lacks a portion of them. The table has under 30,000 clones, nearly 85% seen once. The length of the CDR3 is 14 residues. The V end lost 1 base, the J end lost 0 bases, and 7 bases lay between the germline ends. Germline values: CDR1 SEHNR, CDR2 FQNEAQ (reference sequence). Described treatment: AdE1-LMPpoly-expanded autologous EBV-specific T-cell therapy followed by anti-PD-1 nivolumab. A remark on this clone: Its antigen is still unknown.

The sample here was CD8+ T cells from blood, taken between days 55 and 70 from a patient whose treatment included autologous EBV-specific T cells and nivolumab. V is TRBV7-9 and J is TRBJ2-7, with D perhaps TRBD2 (5 bases). The clonotype comes from a man aged 40-55 years with nasopharyngeal carcinoma. This chain's CDR3 is CASSLDGSSYEQYF. The CDR3 DNA reads TGTGCCAGCAGCTTAGATGGGAGCTCCTACGAGCAGTACTTC.